What follows describes a single T cell receptor beta chain. The antigen is not known. This entry is derived from a study of cytomegalovirus exposure and HLA in healthy donors. The study ran its PCR with 60 Vbeta and 13 Jbeta primers. TCRdb keeps only in-frame clones here, not all; method: immunoSEQ multiplex PCR. The sample lists 100,000 to 150,000 clones, 70% to 85% occurring once. Germline CDR1 is SGDLS and CDR2 is YYNGEE. This CDR3 contains 13 residues. Deletions cut 3 bases from V and 4 bases from J, with 8 bases between. Whole-study results and caveats: Clonal expansion, a later analysis showed, was greater in HLA-associated TCR beta chains than in equally common others. Beyond CMV serostatus, there was no information to go on about immune exposure. Differences between HLA loci emerged in a later analysis of TCR association rates, with DRB1 most and HLA-C fewest. Whilst most TCR sequences proved rare, a subset of public TCRs occurred across many donors.

The TCR sequence derives from a boy aged 2 to 9 in good health and CMV-seronegative. What was sequenced was PBMCs. The genes are TRBV9 and TRBJ2-1; a weak D match, TRBD2 (5 bases). The CDR3 nucleotides read TGTGCCAGCAGCGCGGACTTTTACAATGAGCAGTTCTTC. Its protein is CASSADFYNEQFF. Combining the CDR3 with reference TRBV9 and TRBJ2-1 gives the whole variable domain DSGVTQTPKHLITATGQRVTLRCSPRSGDLSVYWYQQSLDQGLQFLIQYYNGEERAKGNILERFSAQQFPDLHSELNLSSLELGDSALYFCASSADFYNEQFFGPGTRLTVL.